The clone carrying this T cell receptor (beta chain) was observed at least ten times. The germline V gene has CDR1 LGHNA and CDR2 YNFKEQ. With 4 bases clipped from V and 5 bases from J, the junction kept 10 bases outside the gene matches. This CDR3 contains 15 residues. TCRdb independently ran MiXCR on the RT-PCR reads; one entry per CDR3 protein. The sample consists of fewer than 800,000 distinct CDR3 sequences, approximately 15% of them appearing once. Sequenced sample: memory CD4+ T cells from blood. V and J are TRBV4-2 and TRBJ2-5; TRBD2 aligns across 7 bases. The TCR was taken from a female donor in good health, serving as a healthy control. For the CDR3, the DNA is TGTGCCAGCAGCCTCAACCCGGGACTACAGGAGACCCAGTACTTC. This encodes CASSLNPGLQETQYF.